This paragraph covers one T cell receptor (beta chain) sequence. Its antigen is unidentified. Single viable CD3+CD4+CD8-CD45RO+ cells were sorted as the memory CD4+ T cells. This sample was included in a study of memory CD4+ T cells and cytomegalovirus serostatus. Points from the study as a whole: Of 150 to 200 reported CMV TCRbeta sequences, under 80 were found in memory CD4+ repertoires.

Under the authors' procedure: Out-of-frame sequences were removed, leaving 2,000,000 or so distinct TCRbeta sequences. The data were produced by immunoSEQ multiplex PCR, yet TCRdb's version contains in-frame clones alone and is incomplete. The V and J calls and clone size were taken over from that table, and D and trimming were inferred from the DNA. Among about 52,000 clones listed, 80% were seen once. CDR1 and CDR2 from the germline V gene are SEHNR and FQNEAQ (reference sequence). The CDR3 loop spans 15 amino acids. Trimming took 5 bases from V and 4 from J; bases not matched to a gene: 5. This TCR came from an adult in good health and CMV-seropositive. The sample consisted of memory CD4+ T cells from blood. The chain employs TRBV7-9 and TRBJ1-4, with 9 bases fitting TRBD1. The CDR3 DNA is TGTGCCAGCAGCCTGGGACAGGGTAATAATGAAAAACTGTTTTTT. Its protein product is CASSLGQGNNEKLFF.